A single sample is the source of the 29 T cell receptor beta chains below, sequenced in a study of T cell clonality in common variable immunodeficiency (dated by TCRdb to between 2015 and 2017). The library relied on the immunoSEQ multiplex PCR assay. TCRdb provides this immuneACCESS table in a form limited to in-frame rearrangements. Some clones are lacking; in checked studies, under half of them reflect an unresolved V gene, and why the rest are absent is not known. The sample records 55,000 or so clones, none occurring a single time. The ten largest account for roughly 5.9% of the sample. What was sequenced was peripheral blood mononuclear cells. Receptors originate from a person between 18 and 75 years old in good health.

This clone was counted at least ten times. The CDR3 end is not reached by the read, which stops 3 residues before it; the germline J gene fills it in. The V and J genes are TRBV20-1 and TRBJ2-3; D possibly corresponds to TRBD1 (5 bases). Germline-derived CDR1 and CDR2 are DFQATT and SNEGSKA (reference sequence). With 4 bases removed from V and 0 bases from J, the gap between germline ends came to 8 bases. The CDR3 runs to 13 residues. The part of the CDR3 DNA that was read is TGCAGTGCTAAGGGGTCCAGCACAGATACG. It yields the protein CSAKGSSTDT. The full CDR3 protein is CSAKGSSTDTQYF.

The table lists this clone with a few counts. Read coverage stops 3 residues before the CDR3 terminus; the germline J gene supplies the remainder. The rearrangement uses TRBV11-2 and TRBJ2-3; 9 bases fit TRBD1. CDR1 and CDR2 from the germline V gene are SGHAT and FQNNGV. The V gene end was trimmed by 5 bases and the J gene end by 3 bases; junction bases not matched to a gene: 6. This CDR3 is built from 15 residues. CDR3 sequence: CASSPGQGPTDTQYF. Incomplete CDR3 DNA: TGTGCCAGCAGCCCGGGACAGGGACCAACAGATACG.

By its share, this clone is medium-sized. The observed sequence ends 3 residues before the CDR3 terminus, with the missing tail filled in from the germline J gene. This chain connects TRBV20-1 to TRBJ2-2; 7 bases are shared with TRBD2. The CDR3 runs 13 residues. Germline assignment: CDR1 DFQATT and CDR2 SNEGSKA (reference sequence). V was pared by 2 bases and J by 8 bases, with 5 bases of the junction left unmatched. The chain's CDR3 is CSARKLAEGELFF. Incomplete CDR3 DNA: TGCAGTGCTAGAAAGCTAGCGGAGGGGGAG.

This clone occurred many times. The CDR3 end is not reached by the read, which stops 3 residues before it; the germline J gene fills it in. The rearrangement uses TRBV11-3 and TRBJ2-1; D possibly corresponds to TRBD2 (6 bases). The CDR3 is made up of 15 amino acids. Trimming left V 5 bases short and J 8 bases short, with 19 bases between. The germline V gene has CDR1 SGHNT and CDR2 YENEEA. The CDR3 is CASSLTAGPTYEQFF. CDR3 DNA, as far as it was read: TGTGCCAGCAGCCTCACAGCGGGCCCTACCTATGAG. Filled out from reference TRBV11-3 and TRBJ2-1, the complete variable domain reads EAGVVQSPRYKIIEKKQPVAFWCNPISGHNTLYWYLQNLGQGPELLIRYENEEAVDDSQLPKDRFSAERLKGVDSTLKIQPAELGDSAVYLCASSLTAGPTYEQFFGPGTRLTVL.

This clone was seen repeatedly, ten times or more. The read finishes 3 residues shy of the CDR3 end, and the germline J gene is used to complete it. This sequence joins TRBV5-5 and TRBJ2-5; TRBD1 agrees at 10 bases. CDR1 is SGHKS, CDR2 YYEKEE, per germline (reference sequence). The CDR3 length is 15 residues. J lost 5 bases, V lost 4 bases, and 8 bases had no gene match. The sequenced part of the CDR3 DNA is TGTGCCAGCAGCCCCCTGGGACAGGGGATGGAGACC. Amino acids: CASSPLGQGMET. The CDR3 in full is CASSPLGQGMETQYF.

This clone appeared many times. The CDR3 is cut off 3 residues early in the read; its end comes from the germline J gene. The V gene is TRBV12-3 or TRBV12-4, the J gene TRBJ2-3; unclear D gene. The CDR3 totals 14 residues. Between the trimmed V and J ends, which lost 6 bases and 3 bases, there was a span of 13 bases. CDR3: CASSRAGSTDTQYF. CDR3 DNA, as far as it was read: TGTGCCAGCAGCCGCGCCGGGTCGACAGATACG.

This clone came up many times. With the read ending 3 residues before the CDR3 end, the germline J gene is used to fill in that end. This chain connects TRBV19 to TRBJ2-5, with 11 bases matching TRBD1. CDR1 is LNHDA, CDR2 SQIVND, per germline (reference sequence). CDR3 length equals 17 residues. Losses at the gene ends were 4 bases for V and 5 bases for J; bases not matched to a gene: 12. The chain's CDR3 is CASSTRGQGAQGETQYF. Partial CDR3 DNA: TGTGCCAGTAGTACCCGAGGACAGGGGGCACAGGGGGAGACC.

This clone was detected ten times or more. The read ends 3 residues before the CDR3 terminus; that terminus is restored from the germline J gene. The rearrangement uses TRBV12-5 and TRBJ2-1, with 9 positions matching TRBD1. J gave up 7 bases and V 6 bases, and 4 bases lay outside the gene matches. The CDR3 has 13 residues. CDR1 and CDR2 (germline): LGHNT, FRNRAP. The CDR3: CASGQGALNEQFF. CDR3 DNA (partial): TGTGCTAGTGGACAGGGGGCGCTTAATGAG.

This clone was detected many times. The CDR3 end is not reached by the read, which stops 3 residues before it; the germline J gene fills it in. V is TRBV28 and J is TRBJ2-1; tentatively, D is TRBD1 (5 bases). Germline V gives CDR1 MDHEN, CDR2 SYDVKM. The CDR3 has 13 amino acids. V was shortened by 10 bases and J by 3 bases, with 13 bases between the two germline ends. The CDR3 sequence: CATLEDNYNEQFF. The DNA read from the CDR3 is TGTGCCACACTCGAGGACAACTACAATGAG.

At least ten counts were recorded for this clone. The chain's CDR3 is CSASTPGLAGLGETQYF. The covered CDR3 bases are TGCAGTGCTAGTACTCCGGGACTAGCGGGACTCGGGGAGACC. The V gene is TRBV20-1, the J gene TRBJ2-5; 13 bases are a match to TRBD2. The CDR3 goes on 3 residues after the read ends, and that part is filled in from the germline J gene. The junction had 12 bases not matched to a gene; V was cut back by 3 bases and J by 5 bases. The CDR3 sequence is 17 residues long. Germline V gene lookup returns CDR1 DFQATT and CDR2 SNEGSKA (reference sequence).

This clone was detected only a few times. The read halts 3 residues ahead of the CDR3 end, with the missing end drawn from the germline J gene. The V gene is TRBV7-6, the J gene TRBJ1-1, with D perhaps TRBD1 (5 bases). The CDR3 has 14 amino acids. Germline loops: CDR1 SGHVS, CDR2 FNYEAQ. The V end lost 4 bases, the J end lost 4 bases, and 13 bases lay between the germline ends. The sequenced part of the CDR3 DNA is TGTGCCAGCAGCTCCACCAGGGTAGCCACTGAA. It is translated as CASSSTRVATE. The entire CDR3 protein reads CASSSTRVATEAFF.

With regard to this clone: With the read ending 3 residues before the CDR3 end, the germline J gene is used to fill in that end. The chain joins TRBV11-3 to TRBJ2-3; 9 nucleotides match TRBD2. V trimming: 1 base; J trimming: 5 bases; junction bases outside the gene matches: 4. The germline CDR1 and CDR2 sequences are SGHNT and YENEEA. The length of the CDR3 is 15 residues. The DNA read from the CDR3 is TGTGCCAGCAGCTTAGGGACTAGCGCCTTAGATACG. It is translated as CASSLGTSALDT. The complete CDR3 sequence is CASSLGTSALDTQYF. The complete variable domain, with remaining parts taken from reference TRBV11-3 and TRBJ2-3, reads EAGVVQSPRYKIIEKKQPVAFWCNPISGHNTLYWYLQNLGQGPELLIRYENEEAVDDSQLPKDRFSAERLKGVDSTLKIQPAELGDSAVYLCASSLGTSALDTQYFGPGTRLTVL.

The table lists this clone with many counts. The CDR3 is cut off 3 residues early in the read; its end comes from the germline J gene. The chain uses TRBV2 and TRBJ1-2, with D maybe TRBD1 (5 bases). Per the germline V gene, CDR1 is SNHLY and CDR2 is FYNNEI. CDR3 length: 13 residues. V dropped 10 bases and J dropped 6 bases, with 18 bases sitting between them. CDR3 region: CATRKGYGDGYTF. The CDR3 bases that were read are TGTGCCACCAGGAAGGGGTATGGAGATGGC.

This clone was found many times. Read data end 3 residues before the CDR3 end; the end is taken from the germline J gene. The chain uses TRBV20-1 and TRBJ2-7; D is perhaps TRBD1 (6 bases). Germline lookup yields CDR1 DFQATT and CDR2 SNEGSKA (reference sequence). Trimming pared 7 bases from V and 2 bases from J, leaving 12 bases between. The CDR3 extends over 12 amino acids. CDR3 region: CSVWTETYEQYF. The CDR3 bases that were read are TGCAGTGTATGGACAGAAACCTACGAG.

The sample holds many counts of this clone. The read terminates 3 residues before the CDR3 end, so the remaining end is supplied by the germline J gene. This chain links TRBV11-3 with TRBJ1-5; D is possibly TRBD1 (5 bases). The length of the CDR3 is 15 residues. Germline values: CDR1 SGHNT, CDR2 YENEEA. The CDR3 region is CASRLAGRFRQPQHF. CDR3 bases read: TGTGCAAGTCGCTTAGCAGGGAGGTTCCGCCAGCCC.

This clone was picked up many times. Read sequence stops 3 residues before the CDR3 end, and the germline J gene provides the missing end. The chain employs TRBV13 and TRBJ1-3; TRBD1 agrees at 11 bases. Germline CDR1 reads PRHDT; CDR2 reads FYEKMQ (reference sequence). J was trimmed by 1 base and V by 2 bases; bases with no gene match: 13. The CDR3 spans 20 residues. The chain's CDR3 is CASSLWGGTGGYRSGNTIYF. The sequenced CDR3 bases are TGTGCCAGCAGCTTATGGGGTGGGACAGGGGGATACAGGTCTGGAAACACC.

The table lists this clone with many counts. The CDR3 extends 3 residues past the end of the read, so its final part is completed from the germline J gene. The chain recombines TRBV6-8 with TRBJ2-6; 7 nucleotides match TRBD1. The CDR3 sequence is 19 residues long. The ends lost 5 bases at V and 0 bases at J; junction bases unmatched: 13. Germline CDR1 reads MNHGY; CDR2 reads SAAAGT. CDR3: CASSIPGQLSFSGANVLTF. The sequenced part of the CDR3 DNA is TGTGCCAGCAGTATCCCGGGACAGCTCAGTTTCTCTGGGGCCAACGTC.

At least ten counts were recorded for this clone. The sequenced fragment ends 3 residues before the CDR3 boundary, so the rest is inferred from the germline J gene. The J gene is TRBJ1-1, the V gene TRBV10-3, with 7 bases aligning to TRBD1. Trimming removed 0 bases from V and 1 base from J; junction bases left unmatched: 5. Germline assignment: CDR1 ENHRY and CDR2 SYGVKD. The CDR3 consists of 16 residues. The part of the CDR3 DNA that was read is TGTGCCATCAGTGAGTCGACCTGGACAGGGAACACTGAA. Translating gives CAISESTWTGNTE. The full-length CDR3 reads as CAISESTWTGNTEAFF.

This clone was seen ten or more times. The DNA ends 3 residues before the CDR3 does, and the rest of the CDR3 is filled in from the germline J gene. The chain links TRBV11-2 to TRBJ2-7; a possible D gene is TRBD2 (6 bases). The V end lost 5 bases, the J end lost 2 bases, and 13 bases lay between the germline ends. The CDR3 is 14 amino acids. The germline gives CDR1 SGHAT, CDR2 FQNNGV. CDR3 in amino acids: CASSPGTPTYEQYF. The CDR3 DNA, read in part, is TGTGCCAGCAGCCCCGGGACTCCAACCTACGAG.

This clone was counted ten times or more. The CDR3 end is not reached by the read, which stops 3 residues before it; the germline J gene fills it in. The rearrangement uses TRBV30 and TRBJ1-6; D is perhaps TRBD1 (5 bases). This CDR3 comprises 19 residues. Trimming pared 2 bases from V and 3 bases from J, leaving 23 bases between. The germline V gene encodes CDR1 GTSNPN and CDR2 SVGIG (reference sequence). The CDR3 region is CAWSIRQTLPAFYNSPLHF. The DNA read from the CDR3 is TGTGCCTGGAGTATTCGACAGACTCTCCCGGCCTTCTATAATTCACCC.

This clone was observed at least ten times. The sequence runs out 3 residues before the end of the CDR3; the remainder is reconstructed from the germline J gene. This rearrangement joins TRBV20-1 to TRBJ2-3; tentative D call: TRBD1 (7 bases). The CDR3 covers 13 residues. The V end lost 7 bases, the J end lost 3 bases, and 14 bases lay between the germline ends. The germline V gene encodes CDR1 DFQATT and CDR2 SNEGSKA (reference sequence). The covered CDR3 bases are TGCAGTGTGACAGGGAGGAGTACAGATACG. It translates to CSVTGRSTDT. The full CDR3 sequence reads CSVTGRSTDTQYF.

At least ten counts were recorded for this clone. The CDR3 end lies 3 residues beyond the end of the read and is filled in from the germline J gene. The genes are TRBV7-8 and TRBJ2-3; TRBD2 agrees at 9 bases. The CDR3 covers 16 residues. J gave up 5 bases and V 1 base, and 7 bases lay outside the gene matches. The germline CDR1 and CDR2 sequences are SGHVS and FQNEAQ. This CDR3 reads CASSLVVLTSGDTQYF. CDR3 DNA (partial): TGTGCCAGCAGCTTAGTGGTTTTGACTAGCGGAGATACG. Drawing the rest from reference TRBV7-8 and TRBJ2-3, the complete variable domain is GAGVSQSPRYKVAKRGQDVALRCDPISGHVSLFWYQQALGQGPEFLTYFQNEAQLDKSGLPSDRFFAERPEGSVSTLKIQRTQQEDSAVYLCASSLVVLTSGDTQYFGPGTRLTVL.

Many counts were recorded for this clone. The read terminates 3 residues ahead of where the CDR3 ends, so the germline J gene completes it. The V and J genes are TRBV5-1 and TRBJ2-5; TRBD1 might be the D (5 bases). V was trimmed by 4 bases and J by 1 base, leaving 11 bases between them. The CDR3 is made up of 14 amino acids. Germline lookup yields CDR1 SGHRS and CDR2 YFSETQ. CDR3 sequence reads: CASSPGHLQETQYF. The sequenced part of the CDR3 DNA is TGCGCCAGCAGCCCCGGACACCTCCAAGAGACC.

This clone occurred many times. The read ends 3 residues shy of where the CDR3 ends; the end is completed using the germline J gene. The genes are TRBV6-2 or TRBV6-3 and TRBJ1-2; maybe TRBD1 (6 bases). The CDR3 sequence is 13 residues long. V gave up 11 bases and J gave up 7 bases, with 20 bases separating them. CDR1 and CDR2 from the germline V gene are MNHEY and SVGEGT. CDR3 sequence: CASREQGTAGYTF. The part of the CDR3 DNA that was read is TGTGCCTCGCGGGAACAGGGAACCGCTGGC.

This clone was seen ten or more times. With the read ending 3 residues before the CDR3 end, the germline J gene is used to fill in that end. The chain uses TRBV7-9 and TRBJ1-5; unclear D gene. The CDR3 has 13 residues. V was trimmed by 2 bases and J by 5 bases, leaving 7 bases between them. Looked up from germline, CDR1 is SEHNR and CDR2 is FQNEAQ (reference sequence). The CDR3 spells CASSLNIDQPQHF. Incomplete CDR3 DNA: TGTGCCAGCAGCTTAAATATCGATCAGCCC.

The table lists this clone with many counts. The CDR3 here is CAIGIAGGLSYEQYF. CDR3 bases read: TGTGCCATCGGGATAGCGGGAGGGCTCTCCTACGAG. This sequence joins TRBV10-3 and TRBJ2-7; 11 nucleotides align to TRBD2. The read gets to within 3 residues of the CDR3 end, and the germline J gene fills in the rest. The CDR3 runs 15 residues. Germline CDR1 reads ENHRY; CDR2 reads SYGVKD. V lost 8 bases to trimming and J lost 0 bases; unmatched junction nucleotides: 6.

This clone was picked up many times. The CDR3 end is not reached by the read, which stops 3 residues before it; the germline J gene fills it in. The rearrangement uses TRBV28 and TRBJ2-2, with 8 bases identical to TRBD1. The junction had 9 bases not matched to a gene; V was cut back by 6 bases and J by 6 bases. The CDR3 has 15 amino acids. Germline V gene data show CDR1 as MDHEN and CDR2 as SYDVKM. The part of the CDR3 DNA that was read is TGTGCCAGCAGGGACGACAGGGGCGTTGCCGGGGAG. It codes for CASRDDRGVAGE. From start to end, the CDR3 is CASRDDRGVAGELFF.

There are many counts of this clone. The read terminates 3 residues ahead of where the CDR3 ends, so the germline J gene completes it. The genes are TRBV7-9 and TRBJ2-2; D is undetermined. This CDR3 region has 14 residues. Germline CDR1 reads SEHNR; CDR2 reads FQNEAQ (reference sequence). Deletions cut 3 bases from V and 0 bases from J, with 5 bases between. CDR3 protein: CASSFGTNTGELFF. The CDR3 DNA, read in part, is TGTGCCAGCAGCTTCGGTACGAACACCGGGGAG.

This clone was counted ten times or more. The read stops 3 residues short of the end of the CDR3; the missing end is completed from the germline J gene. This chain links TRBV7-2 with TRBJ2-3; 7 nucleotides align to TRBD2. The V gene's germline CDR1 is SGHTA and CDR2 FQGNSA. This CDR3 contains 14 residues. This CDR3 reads CACRLARETDTQYF. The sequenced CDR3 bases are TGTGCTTGCCGACTAGCTAGAGAGACAGATACG.